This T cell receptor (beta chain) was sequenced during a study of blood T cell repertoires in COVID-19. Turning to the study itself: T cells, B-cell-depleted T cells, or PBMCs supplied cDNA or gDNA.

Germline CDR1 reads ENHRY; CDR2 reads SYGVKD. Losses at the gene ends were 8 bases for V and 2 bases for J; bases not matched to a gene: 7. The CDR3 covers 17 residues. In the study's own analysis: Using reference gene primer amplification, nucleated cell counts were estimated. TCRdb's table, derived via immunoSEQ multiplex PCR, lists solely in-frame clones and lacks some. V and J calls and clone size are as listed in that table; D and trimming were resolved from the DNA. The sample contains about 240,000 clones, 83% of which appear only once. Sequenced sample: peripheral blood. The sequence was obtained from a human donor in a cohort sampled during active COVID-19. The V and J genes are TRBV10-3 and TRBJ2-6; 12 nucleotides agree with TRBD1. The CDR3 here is CAILVGTGGAGANVLTF. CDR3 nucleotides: TGTGCCATCCTAGTAGGGACAGGGGGCGCTGGGGCCAACGTCCTGACTTTC.